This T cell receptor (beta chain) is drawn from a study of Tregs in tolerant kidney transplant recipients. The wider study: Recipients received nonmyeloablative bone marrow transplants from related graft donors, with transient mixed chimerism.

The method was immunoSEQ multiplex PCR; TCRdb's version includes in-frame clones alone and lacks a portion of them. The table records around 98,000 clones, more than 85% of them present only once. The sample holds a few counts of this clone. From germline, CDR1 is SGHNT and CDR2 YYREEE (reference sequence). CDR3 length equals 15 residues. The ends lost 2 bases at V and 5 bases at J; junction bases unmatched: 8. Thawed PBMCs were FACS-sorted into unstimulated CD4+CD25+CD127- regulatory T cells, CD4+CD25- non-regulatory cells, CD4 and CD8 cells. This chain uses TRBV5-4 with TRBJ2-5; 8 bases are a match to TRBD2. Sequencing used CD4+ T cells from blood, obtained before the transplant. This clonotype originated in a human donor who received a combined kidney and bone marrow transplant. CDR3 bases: TGTGCCAGCAGCTTTGAGCGGGAGAACGGGGAGACCCAGTACTTC. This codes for CASSFERENGETQYF.